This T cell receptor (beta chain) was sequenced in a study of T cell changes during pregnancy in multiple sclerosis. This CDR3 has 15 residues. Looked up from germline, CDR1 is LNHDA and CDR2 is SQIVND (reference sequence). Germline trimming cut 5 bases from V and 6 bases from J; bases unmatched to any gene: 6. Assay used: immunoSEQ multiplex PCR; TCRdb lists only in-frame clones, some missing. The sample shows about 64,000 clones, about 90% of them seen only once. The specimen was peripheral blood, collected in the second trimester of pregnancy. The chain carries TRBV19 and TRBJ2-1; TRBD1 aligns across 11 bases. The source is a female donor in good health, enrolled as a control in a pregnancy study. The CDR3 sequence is CASSLDRGQANEQFF. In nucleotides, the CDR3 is TGTGCCAGTAGTCTGGACAGGGGGCAGGCCAATGAGCAGTTCTTC.